Presented here are 2 T cell receptor beta chains from one specimen sequenced in a study of shared T cell receptors in the human thymus. Assay used: immunoSEQ multiplex PCR; TCRdb lists only in-frame clones, some missing. Altogether about 660,000 clones are present, around 87% being singletons, with the ten largest covering roughly 0.0087%. These same records also appear under a second study, on human thymus T cells.

The sequenced sample was thymocytes. The source of these receptors is a boy under three years old with a congenital heart defect.

The V call is TRBV7-9, the J call TRBJ1-1; D is possibly TRBD1 (5 bases). The germline V gene encodes CDR1 SEHNR and CDR2 FQNEAQ (reference sequence). The CDR3 sequence is 15 residues long. Trimming removed 1 base from V and 2 bases from J, with 11 bases in between. The CDR3 DNA reads TGTGCCAGCAGCTTAGGGGGGGAAGGAAACACTGAAGCTTTCTTT. The encoded protein is CASSLGGEGNTEAFF.

The chain joins TRBV15 to TRBJ2-7; tentatively, D is TRBD2 (5 bases). Per the germline V gene, CDR1 is LNHNV and CDR2 is YYDKDF (reference sequence). The V gene lost 2 bases and the J gene lost 2 bases, with 16 bases spanning the gap. This CDR3 contains 16 residues. As DNA, the CDR3 is TGTGCCACCAGCAGACCCCTCGGGCGGGCTCCCTACGAGCAGTACTTC. It yields the protein CATSRPLGRAPYEQYF.